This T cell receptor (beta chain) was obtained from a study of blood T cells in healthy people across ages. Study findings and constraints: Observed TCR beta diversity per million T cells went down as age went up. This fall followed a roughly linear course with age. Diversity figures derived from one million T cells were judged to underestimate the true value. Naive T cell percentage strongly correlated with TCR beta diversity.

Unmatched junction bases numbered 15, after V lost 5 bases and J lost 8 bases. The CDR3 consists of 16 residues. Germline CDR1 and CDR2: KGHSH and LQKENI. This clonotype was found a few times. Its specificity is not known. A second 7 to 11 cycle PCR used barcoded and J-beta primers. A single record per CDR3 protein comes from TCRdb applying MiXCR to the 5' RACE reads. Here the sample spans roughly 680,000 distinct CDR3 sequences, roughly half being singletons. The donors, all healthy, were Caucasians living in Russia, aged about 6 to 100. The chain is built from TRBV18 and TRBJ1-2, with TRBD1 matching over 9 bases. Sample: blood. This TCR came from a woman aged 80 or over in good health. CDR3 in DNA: TGTGCCAGCTCATCAGAGGGACAGGGTTTTATTGGCGGCTACACCTTC. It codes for CASSSEGQGFIGGYTF.